The 20 T cell receptor beta chains below all came from one sample that was sequenced in a study of blood T cell repertoires in COVID-19. Repertoires were generated with immunoSEQ multiplex PCR, while TCRdb's copy carries only in-frame clones and drops some. In the table there are about 190,000 clones, roughly 80% of which are singletons. The sample comprised peripheral blood. Receptors originate from a man aged 55 to 70 with active or convalescent COVID-19.

This rearrangement joins TRBV2 to TRBJ1-3; no definite D call. This CDR3 region has 11 residues. CDR1 and CDR2 from the germline V gene are SNHLY and FYNNEI. Trimming removed 6 bases at V and 3 bases at J, with 3 bases between. The CDR3: CASSGGNTIYF. CDR3 coding DNA: TGTGCCAGCAGCGGTGGAAACACCATATATTTT.

The chain joins TRBV7-9 to TRBJ1-5, with TRBD1 as a possible D gene (6 bases). The CDR3 has 18 amino acids. Germline values: CDR1 SEHNR, CDR2 FQNEAQ (reference sequence). Trimming took off 1 base at V and 3 bases at J, with 19 bases between the two ends. The CDR3 loop is CASSLGTGRGYVNQPQHF. CDR3 DNA: TGTGCCAGCAGCTTAGGCACCGGAAGGGGGTATGTCAATCAGCCCCAGCATTTT.

The chain employs TRBV6-2 or TRBV6-3 and TRBJ1-1; 7 nucleotides match TRBD1. CDR3 length equals 15 residues. The junction had 10 bases not matched to a gene; V was cut back by 5 bases and J by 4 bases. The germline CDR1 and CDR2 sequences are MNHEY and SVGEGT. The CDR3, as DNA: TGTGCCAGCAGTGGCGACAGGGCAGAGGGCACTGAAGCTTTCTTT. As protein: CASSGDRAEGTEAFF.

The chain links TRBV28 to TRBJ2-3; maybe TRBD2 (6 bases). This CDR3 is 14 amino acids long. Trimming removed 5 bases at V and 4 bases at J, with 13 bases between. The germline gives CDR1 MDHEN, CDR2 SYDVKM. The CDR3 loop reads CASSAASDSDTQYF. For the CDR3, the DNA is TGTGCCAGCAGTGCCGCTAGCGACTCAGATACGCAGTATTTT.

The V and J genes are TRBV3-1 (or the pseudogene TRBV3-2) and TRBJ2-2; tentative D call: TRBD2 (5 bases). In germline, CDR1 is LGHDT, CDR2 YNNKEL (reference sequence). This CDR3 contains 14 residues. Trimming took off 2 bases at V and 5 bases at J, with 9 bases between the two ends. The CDR3 region has the DNA TGTGCCAGCAGCCAAAAGGGAGCGACCGGGGAGCTGTTTTTT. Protein product: CASSQKGATGELFF.

The V call is TRBV6-5, the J call TRBJ2-7; tentatively, D is TRBD2 (6 bases). Per the germline V gene, CDR1 is MNHEY and CDR2 is SVGAGI. V lost 6 bases, J lost 3 bases, and 12 bases lay in between. This CDR3 is 13 amino acids long. The CDR3: CASSVRLVYEQYF. In DNA, the CDR3 is TGTGCCAGCAGCGTAAGACTAGTCTACGAGCAGTACTTC.

The rearrangement links TRBV6-5 to TRBJ2-5, with 10 bases that match TRBD2. The V gene's germline CDR1 is MNHEY and CDR2 SVGAGI. The CDR3 contains 14 residues. The V and J ends lost 7 bases and 2 bases, in that order; junction bases with no gene match: 4. The CDR3 loop is CASTRSGRQETQYF. In nucleotides, the CDR3 is TGTGCCAGCACCCGTAGCGGGAGGCAAGAGACCCAGTACTTC.

This clone was seen just once. The chain carries TRBV5-1 and TRBJ1-3, with D perhaps TRBD1 (6 bases). Per the germline V gene, CDR1 is SGHRS and CDR2 is YFSETQ. Trimming took 3 bases from V and 1 from J, leaving 8 bases between them. The CDR3 loop spans 14 amino acids. Here the CDR3 DNA reads TGCGCCAGCAGCTGGCAGGGGTCTGGAAACACCATATATTTT. Protein: CASSWQGSGNTIYF.

The rearrangement uses TRBV18 and TRBJ2-5; 10 nucleotides line up with TRBD1. The CDR3 extends over 14 amino acids. Germline V gene sequence: CDR1 KGHSH, CDR2 LQKENI. Trimming at V came to 5 bases and at J to 5 bases, leaving 5 bases not matched to a gene. The CDR3 region has the DNA TGTGCCAGCTCAACCGGGACAGGGGTTGAGACCCAGTACTTC. It yields the protein CASSTGTGVETQYF.

The chain links TRBV12-3 or TRBV12-4 to TRBJ2-4; D possibly corresponds to TRBD2 (6 bases). This CDR3 spans 13 amino acids. V lost 4 bases and J lost 4, with 8 bases in between. Here the CDR3 reads CASSSGEKNIQYF. In DNA form, the CDR3 reads TGTGCCAGCAGTTCGGGAGAGAAAAACATTCAGTACTTC.

V gene TRBV14 combines with J gene TRBJ2-7; 7 nucleotides agree with TRBD1. Germline V gives CDR1 SGHDN, CDR2 FVKESK. This CDR3 is built from 12 residues. V lost 4 bases to trimming and J lost 6 bases; unmatched junction nucleotides: 3. CDR3 protein: CASSPTGVEQYF. The CDR3 DNA sequence: TGTGCCAGCAGCCCTACAGGGGTCGAGCAGTACTTC.

The chain uses TRBV2 and TRBJ2-5; possibly TRBD1 for D (6 bases). The CDR3 has 14 amino acids. The V gene lost 5 bases and the J gene lost 1 base, with 11 bases spanning the gap. Germline V gene lookup returns CDR1 SNHLY and CDR2 FYNNEI. For the CDR3, the DNA is TGTGCCAGCAGTTCCGGACAGAGCCAAGAGACCCAGTACTTC. This codes for CASSSGQSQETQYF.

The chain joins TRBV7-8 to TRBJ1-4; 8 bases match TRBD1. V dropped 5 bases and J dropped 3; count of bases not matched to a gene: 8. Germline CDR1 and CDR2: SGHVS and FQNEAQ. The CDR3 has 16 residues. CDR3 coding DNA: TGTGCCAGCAGCCCTTCTACAGGGGGGGCTAATGAAAAACTGTTTTTT. Translation: CASSPSTGGANEKLFF.

This clone was observed many times. This rearrangement joins TRBV29-1 to TRBJ2-1; tentatively, D is TRBD1 (8 bases). Between the trimmed V and J ends, which lost 4 bases and 9 bases, there was a span of 13 bases. This CDR3 spans 12 amino acids. CDR1 is SQVTM and CDR2 is ANQGSEA in the germline V gene. Here the CDR3 reads CSVGHRGGEQFF. DNA of the CDR3: TGCAGCGTTGGCCACAGGGGGGGTGAGCAGTTCTTC.

This clone was counted ten times or more. V is TRBV7-9 and J is TRBJ1-5; no reliable D call. This CDR3 contains 13 residues. Germline V CDR1 and CDR2: SEHNR, FQNEAQ (reference sequence). V shed 5 bases and J shed 5 bases, with 10 bases lying between them. CDR3 region: CASSLKGDQPQHF. The CDR3 DNA reads TGTGCCAGCAGCCTTAAGGGAGATCAGCCCCAGCATTTT.

V gene TRBV19 combines with J gene TRBJ1-2; D perhaps matches TRBD1 (6 bases). V was clipped by 7 bases and J by 6 bases, with 15 bases between them. Germline loops: CDR1 LNHDA, CDR2 SQIVND (reference sequence). The CDR3 is 13 residues long. CDR3 residues: CASTPTQGNGYTF. CDR3 sequence (DNA): TGTGCCAGTACCCCTACACAGGGAAATGGCTACACCTTC.

The chain employs TRBV5-1 and TRBJ2-1; D is unclear. Trimming shortened V by 0 bases and J by 0 bases, and 13 bases separated the two germline ends. CDR1 is SGHRS and CDR2 is YFSETQ in the germline V gene. This CDR3 comprises 17 residues. CDR3 sequence: CASSLDGFRSSYNEQFF. In DNA, the CDR3 is TGCGCCAGCAGCTTGGATGGTTTCCGGTCCTCCTACAATGAGCAGTTCTTC.

This clone was detected only once. V gene TRBV24-1 combines with J gene TRBJ2-4; 10 nucleotides line up with TRBD1. J gave up 7 bases and V 3 bases, and 5 bases lay outside the gene matches. Per the germline V gene, CDR1 is KGHDR and CDR2 is SFDVKD. CDR3 length: 15 amino acids. The CDR3 sequence: CATSDRRQGANIQYF. In DNA form, the CDR3 reads TGTGCCACCAGTGATCGAAGACAGGGGGCTAACATTCAGTACTTC.

The chain recombines TRBV27 with TRBJ1-1, with D possibly being TRBD1 (5 bases). Germline assignment: CDR1 MNHEY and CDR2 SMNVEV (reference sequence). CDR3 size: 15 residues. Between the trimmed V and J ends, which lost 5 bases and 2 bases, there was a span of 15 bases. The CDR3 coding sequence is TGTGCCAGCAGTGGGGGGGGTCGCCTTAACACTGAAGCTTTCTTT. It codes for CASSGGGRLNTEAFF.

The V call is TRBV11-2, the J call TRBJ2-4, with 9 bases identical to TRBD2. Per the germline V gene, CDR1 is SGHAT and CDR2 is FQNNGV. The CDR3 covers 18 residues. V lost 4 bases and J lost 2; bases outside the gene matches: 12. The CDR3, as DNA: TGTGCCAGCAGCTCCCCCGGGGTAGCGGGAGTGTCCAAAAACATTCAGTACTTC. As protein: CASSSPGVAGVSKNIQYF.